This TCR beta chain was recovered during a study of radiotherapy plus CTLA-4 blockade in lung cancer. Study details: The study recorded objective responses in less than 20% of patients and disease control in about 30%.

General study results and limits: Best predicting response, reportedly, were early blood T cell clone dynamics, with interferon-beta. Clones derived from tumor TCRs expanded in blood after radiotherapy plus ipilimumab.

V lost 4 bases and J 5 bases, leaving 15 bases between the germline ends. The CDR3 is 14 residues long. Germline V gene lookup returns CDR1 SGHRS and CDR2 YFSETQ. Lung cancer patients with chemo-refractory metastatic non-small-cell disease were given focal radiation plus CTLA-4 blockade with ipilimumab. Regarding this clone: Its antigen is still unknown.

Using immunoSEQ multiplex PCR, the repertoire was profiled, and TCRdb retains in-frame clones only, with some absent. Of roughly 66,000 clones in the sample, approximately 80% are singletons; the top ten hold about 4.2%. This chain uses TRBV5-1 with TRBJ2-5, with D possibly being TRBD2 (6 bases). The specimen was peripheral blood, collected from a patient treated with radiotherapy plus ipilimumab. The receptor was derived from a human donor with non-small cell lung cancer who had a partial response to radiotherapy plus ipilimumab. DNA of the CDR3: TGCGCCAGCAGCGGGTTGCGGGGTTTGGAGACCCAGTACTTC. This sequence encodes CASSGLRGLETQYF.